Below, 32 T cell receptor beta chains from the same sample are listed, as sequenced in a study of STAT5B mutations in CD4+ large granular lymphocyte leukemia. The method was immunoSEQ multiplex PCR; TCRdb's version includes in-frame clones alone and lacks a portion of them. Among under 35,000 clones, 68% were seen once, and the ten largest hold roughly 2%. Input material: CD4+ T cells from blood buffy coats. The source is a human donor in good health.

A few counts support this clone. J is TRBJ2-3 and V is TRBV9, with 10 bases fitting TRBD2. Per the germline V gene, CDR1 is SGDLS and CDR2 is YYNGEE. The CDR3 has 16 residues. J gave up 4 bases and V 1 base, and 6 bases lay outside the gene matches. The CDR3: CASSVSSGGNSDTQYF. The DNA for the CDR3 is TGTGCCAGCAGCGTATCTAGCGGGGGAAATTCAGATACGCAGTATTTT.

The chain recombines TRBV27 with TRBJ2-3; TRBD2 aligns across 11 bases. J gave up 5 bases and V 4 bases, and 5 bases lay outside the gene matches. CDR3 size: 15 residues. Per the germline V gene, CDR1 is MNHEY and CDR2 is SMNVEV (reference sequence). CDR3 in DNA: TGTGCCAGCAGTTCCATAGCGGGGGGGCAAGATACGCAGTATTTT. This encodes CASSSIAGGQDTQYF.

This chain connects TRBV6-1 to TRBJ1-5, with TRBD1 matching over 11 bases. V was clipped by 5 bases and J by 5 bases; unmatched bases: 5. The CDR3 runs 15 residues. Germline CDR1 is MNHNS and CDR2 is SASEGT. The CDR3 nucleotides are TGTGCCAGCAGTCGCCGGGACAGGGGGGATCAGCCCCAGCATTTT. Amino acid sequence: CASSRRDRGDQPQHF.

This clone was seen only a few times. The J gene is TRBJ1-1, the V gene TRBV29-1; possible D gene TRBD1, 6 bases. Per germline, CDR1 SQVTM and CDR2 ANQGSEA. The CDR3 consists of 12 residues. V was pared by 7 bases and J by 1 base, with 10 bases between. The CDR3 DNA is TGCAGCGGGACAGTTTCGAACACTGAAGCTTTCTTT. It is translated as CSGTVSNTEAFF.

The chain recombines TRBV5-4 with TRBJ2-7; no clear D. Germline V gene lookup returns CDR1 SGHNT and CDR2 YYREEE (reference sequence). V dropped 1 base and J dropped 0 bases, with 8 bases sitting between them. The CDR3 has 14 amino acids. CDR3 region: CASSLIDSSYEQYF. For the CDR3, the DNA is TGTGCCAGCAGCTTGATCGATAGCTCCTACGAGCAGTACTTC. The variable domain in full, completed from reference TRBV5-4 and TRBJ2-7, reads ETGVTQSPTHLIKTRGQQVTLRCSSQSGHNTVSWYQQALGQGPQFIFQYYREEENGRGNFPPRFSGLQFPNYSSELNVNALELDDSALYLCASSLIDSSYEQYFGPGTRLTVT.

This clone was seen a handful of times. The CDR3 DNA follows: TGTGCCAGTAGACTACAGGGATACTATGGCTACACCTTC. As protein: CASRLQGYYGYTF. The chain recombines TRBV19 with TRBJ1-2; D is perhaps TRBD1 (6 bases). Germline V gene data show CDR1 as LNHDA and CDR2 as SQIVND (reference sequence). The CDR3 is 13 amino acids. V was shortened by 6 bases and J by 3 bases, with 11 bases between the two germline ends.

The chain uses TRBV6-6 and TRBJ2-3, with D tentatively TRBD1 (6 bases). The V end was cut by 5 bases, the J end by 3 bases, with 12 bases between. In germline, CDR1 is MNHNY, CDR2 SVGAGI (reference sequence). The CDR3 covers 14 residues. The CDR3 sequence: CASSNRVGTDTQYF. The CDR3 DNA is TGTGCCAGCAGTAACAGGGTTGGTACAGATACGCAGTATTTT.

The chain carries TRBV19 and TRBJ1-5; 7 nucleotides match TRBD1. The ends lost 8 bases at V and 1 base at J; junction bases unmatched: 5. CDR3 size: 14 residues. Germline CDR1 LNHDA, CDR2 SQIVND (reference sequence). CDR3 coding DNA: TGTGCCAGTGACGAGGGGGCCAGCAATCAGCCCCAGCATTTT. It translates to CASDEGASNQPQHF.

The V gene is TRBV7-6, the J gene TRBJ1-2; 8 bases map to TRBD1. This CDR3 has 15 amino acids. J lost 8 bases, V lost 5 bases, and 13 bases had no gene match. Germline-derived CDR1 and CDR2 are SGHVS and FNYEAQ. The CDR3 here is CASSLRGQVKQGYTF. CDR3 coding DNA: TGTGCCAGCAGCCTCAGGGGGCAGGTTAAACAGGGCTACACCTTC.

CDR3 coding DNA: TGCGCCAGCAGCATGCACGGACAGGACACTGAAGCTTTCTTT. It encodes CASSMHGQDTEAFF. V and J are TRBV5-1 and TRBJ1-1; 7 bases map to TRBD1. The J segment lost 3 bases and the V segment lost 4 bases, leaving 6 bases of the junction unmatched. CDR3 length: 14 residues. From germline, CDR1 is SGHRS and CDR2 YFSETQ.

This chain connects TRBV5-4 to TRBJ1-4; 7 bases are a match to TRBD1. Germline values: CDR1 SGHNT, CDR2 YYREEE (reference sequence). The CDR3 length is 15 residues. Trimming took 5 bases from V and 8 from J; bases not matched to a gene: 12. The CDR3 DNA sequence: TGTGCCAGCAGTTCGAACAGGGGAATAGACGAAAAACTGTTTTTT. Protein product: CASSSNRGIDEKLFF.

V is TRBV6-6 and J is TRBJ1-2; D not resolved. The CDR3 is made up of 12 amino acids. V was trimmed by 7 bases and J by 3 bases, leaving 9 bases between them. Germline CDR1 is MNHNY and CDR2 is SVGAGI (reference sequence). The CDR3 protein is CASISGDYGYTF. CDR3 DNA sequence: TGTGCCAGCATATCTGGAGACTATGGCTACACCTTC.

This rearrangement joins TRBV19 to TRBJ1-2; possible D gene TRBD1, 5 bases. This CDR3 region has 16 residues. Between the trimmed V and J ends, which lost 0 bases and 3 bases, there was a span of 14 bases. CDR1 LNHDA and CDR2 SQIVND come from the germline V gene (reference sequence). CDR3 nucleotides: TGTGCCAGTAGTATAGATGCGGGAGGGGACCACTATGGCTACACCTTC. It specifies CASSIDAGGDHYGYTF. Looking up the rest from reference TRBV19 and TRBJ1-2 gives the full variable domain: DGGITQSPKYLFRKEGQNVTLSCEQNLNHDAMYWYRQDPGQGLRLIYYSQIVNDFQKGDIAEGYSVSREKKESFPLTVTSAQKNPTAFYLCASSIDAGGDHYGYTFGSGTRLTVV.

The chain carries TRBV9 and TRBJ2-1; 13 bases are a match to TRBD2. CDR3 length: 18 residues. Trimming at V came to 0 bases and at J to 0 bases, leaving 3 bases not matched to a gene. In germline, CDR1 is SGDLS, CDR2 YYNGEE. The CDR3 here is CASSVEGLAGSSYNEQFF. The DNA of the CDR3 is TGTGCCAGCAGCGTAGAGGGACTAGCGGGGAGCTCCTACAATGAGCAGTTCTTC.

The chain uses TRBV5-1 and TRBJ2-7, with no clear D. Germline V CDR1 and CDR2: SGHRS, YFSETQ. The CDR3 runs 14 residues. Deletions cut 4 bases from V and 0 bases from J, with 11 bases between. The CDR3 sequence is CASSRTGSSYEQYF. As DNA, the CDR3 is TGCGCCAGCAGCCGAACGGGCAGCTCCTACGAGCAGTACTTC.

V is TRBV7-3 and J is TRBJ2-2, with a weak D call TRBD2 (6 bases). CDR3 length equals 15 residues. Trimming took off 5 bases at V and 2 bases at J, with 12 bases between the two ends. The germline V gene has CDR1 SGHTA and CDR2 FQGTGA. This CDR3 reads CASSPAGTNTGELFF. In DNA form, the CDR3 reads TGTGCCAGCAGCCCGGCGGGGACTAACACCGGGGAGCTGTTTTTT.

Only a few counts were recorded for this clone. The genes are TRBV4-1 and TRBJ2-5; D might be TRBD2 (6 bases). The CDR3 runs to 16 residues. Trimming stripped 1 base from V and 5 bases from J, with 17 bases between. Germline CDR1 reads MGHRA; CDR2 reads YSYEKL. The CDR3 reads CASSQVPGVLSETQYF. DNA of the CDR3: TGCGCCAGCAGCCAAGTTCCGGGGGTACTAAGCGAGACCCAGTACTTC.

V gene TRBV9 combines with J gene TRBJ2-1, with D perhaps being TRBD1 or TRBD2 (5 bases each). Trimming took off 2 bases at V and 3 bases at J, with 12 bases between the two ends. The CDR3 spans 15 residues. CDR1 and CDR2 from the germline V gene are SGDLS and YYNGEE. The CDR3 spells CASSVEGFSYNEQFF. CDR3 nucleotide sequence: TGTGCCAGCAGCGTCGAGGGGTTCAGCTACAATGAGCAGTTCTTC.

DNA for the CDR3: TGTGCCAGCACCTCTGAAGGGGGTTCCTATAATTCACCCCTCCACTTT. Residues: CASTSEGGSYNSPLHF. The chain joins TRBV28 to TRBJ1-6, with D maybe TRBD1 (6 bases). The CDR3 runs 16 residues. Germline lookup yields CDR1 MDHEN and CDR2 SYDVKM. V gave up 7 bases and J gave up 1 base, with 14 bases separating them.

The chain is built from TRBV6-1 and TRBJ2-3, with D perhaps TRBD2 (6 bases). Germline V gene lookup returns CDR1 MNHNS and CDR2 SASEGT. V lost 7 bases, J lost 2 bases, and 13 bases lay in between. The CDR3 has 14 residues. In DNA form, the CDR3 reads TGTGCCAGCATTGTGGGGGGTCTCACAGATACGCAGTATTTT. Translating gives CASIVGGLTDTQYF.

The chain joins TRBV5-1 to TRBJ2-2; D not resolved. The CDR3 consists of 14 residues. The ends were cut back, 2 bases at V and 5 bases at J, with 10 bases in the middle. CDR1 and CDR2 (germline): SGHRS, YFSETQ. CDR3 DNA: TGCGCCAGCAGCTTCAGTGGGGTGACCGGGGAGCTGTTTTTT. Translated: CASSFSGVTGELFF.

This clone was detected only once. V usage is TRBV2 and J usage is TRBJ1-1, with D perhaps TRBD1 (6 bases). The CDR3 has 15 residues. Trimming shortened V by 7 bases and J by 0 bases, and 15 bases separated the two germline ends. Germline assignment: CDR1 SNHLY and CDR2 FYNNEI. The CDR3 loop is CASTWGAGMNTEAFF. The CDR3, as DNA: TGTGCCAGCACCTGGGGGGCCGGTATGAACACTGAAGCTTTCTTT.

The CDR3 reads CASSIRDRVATDTQYF. DNA for the CDR3: TGTGCCAGTAGTATAAGGGACAGGGTGGCCACAGATACGCAGTATTTT. The V call is TRBV19, the J call TRBJ2-3; 9 nucleotides align to TRBD1. This CDR3 is built from 16 residues. Trimming removed 2 bases from V and 2 bases from J; junction bases left unmatched: 5. Germline V gene data show CDR1 as LNHDA and CDR2 as SQIVND (reference sequence).

This clone appeared a few times. The V call is TRBV6-5, the J call TRBJ1-6; D might be TRBD1 (5 bases). The CDR3 covers 14 residues. CDR1 MNHEY and CDR2 SVGAGI come from the germline V gene. V dropped 8 bases and J dropped 7 bases, with 15 bases sitting between them. CDR3 nucleotides: TGTGCCAGCGGCTCCGGGACGGACAATTCACCCCTCCACTTT. It translates to CASGSGTDNSPLHF.

The V call is TRBV15, the J call TRBJ1-5, with 7 bases identical to TRBD1. Germline loops: CDR1 LNHNV, CDR2 YYDKDF (reference sequence). V was pared by 1 base and J by 4 bases, with 4 bases of the junction left unmatched. This CDR3 is built from 15 residues. This CDR3 reads CATSRGADRNQPQHF. The CDR3, as DNA: TGTGCCACCAGCAGAGGTGCGGACAGGAATCAGCCCCAGCATTTT. Full variable domain (remainder filled in from reference TRBV15 and TRBJ1-5): DAMVIQNPRYQVTQFGKPVTLSCSQTLNHNVMYWYQQKSSQAPKLLFHYYDKDFNNEADTPDNFQSRRPNTSFCFLDIRSPGLGDTAMYLCATSRGADRNQPQHFGDGTRLSIL.

The CDR3 reads CASSPTLAGGRETQYF. For the CDR3, the DNA is TGTGCCAGCAGCCCGACGCTAGCGGGGGGGCGAGAGACCCAGTACTTC. This rearrangement joins TRBV11-2 to TRBJ2-5, with 12 bases that match TRBD2. The V and J ends lost 5 bases and 4 bases, in that order; junction bases with no gene match: 8. CDR1 and CDR2 from the germline V gene are SGHAT and FQNNGV. There are 16 residues in the CDR3.

The chain carries TRBV6-1 and TRBJ1-4; D possibly corresponds to TRBD1 (6 bases). Germline V gives CDR1 MNHNS, CDR2 SASEGT. Trimming removed 10 bases from V and 7 bases from J, with 16 bases in between. This CDR3 is 13 amino acids long. The CDR3 loop is CATRTGMGEKLFF. The CDR3 DNA follows: TGTGCCACTCGTACAGGGATGGGTGAAAAACTGTTTTTT.

The chain employs TRBV7-3 and TRBJ2-3, with D unclear. This CDR3 contains 15 residues. Germline CDR1 and CDR2: SGHTA and FQGTGA. The germline V and J ends were trimmed by 0 bases and 3 bases, with 10 bases remaining between them. CDR3 amino acids: CASSLTVYETDTQYF. In DNA form, the CDR3 reads TGTGCCAGCAGCTTAACAGTATACGAGACAGATACGCAGTATTTT.

V and J are TRBV9 and TRBJ2-7, with D unresolved. Trimming shortened V by 0 bases and J by 7 bases, and 11 bases separated the two germline ends. Germline CDR1 is SGDLS and CDR2 is YYNGEE. The CDR3 has 13 residues. CDR3 protein: CASSVDLPGEQYF. The CDR3 bases are TGTGCCAGCAGCGTAGATTTGCCCGGGGAGCAGTACTTC.

This clone came up a few times. The rearrangement uses TRBV19 and TRBJ1-1; 7 nucleotides align to TRBD1. The trim removed 5 bases at V and 2 bases at J, leaving 8 bases unmatched. This CDR3 comprises 15 residues. Looked up from germline, CDR1 is LNHDA and CDR2 is SQIVND (reference sequence). The DNA of the CDR3 is TGTGCCAGTAGTGATCCGGGACAGCTAAACACTGAAGCTTTCTTT. Protein product: CASSDPGQLNTEAFF.

The chain employs TRBV18 and TRBJ1-1; D perhaps matches TRBD1 (5 bases). The CDR3 spans 15 residues. The germline V gene encodes CDR1 KGHSH and CDR2 LQKENI. The V gene lost 1 base and the J gene lost 0 bases, with 9 bases spanning the gap. The CDR3 DNA follows: TGTGCCAGCTCACCACAGGGGTCGGTGAACACTGAAGCTTTCTTT. Its translation: CASSPQGSVNTEAFF.

This clone was counted a few times. This chain uses TRBV2 with TRBJ2-3; tentatively, D is TRBD1 (5 bases). V was shortened by 3 bases and J by 8 bases, with 9 bases between the two germline ends. The CDR3 has 12 amino acids. Germline V lookup: CDR1 SNHLY, CDR2 FYNNEI. CDR3 amino acids: CASSDDRGTQYF. The CDR3 coding sequence is TGTGCCAGCAGTGACGACAGAGGTACGCAGTATTTT.